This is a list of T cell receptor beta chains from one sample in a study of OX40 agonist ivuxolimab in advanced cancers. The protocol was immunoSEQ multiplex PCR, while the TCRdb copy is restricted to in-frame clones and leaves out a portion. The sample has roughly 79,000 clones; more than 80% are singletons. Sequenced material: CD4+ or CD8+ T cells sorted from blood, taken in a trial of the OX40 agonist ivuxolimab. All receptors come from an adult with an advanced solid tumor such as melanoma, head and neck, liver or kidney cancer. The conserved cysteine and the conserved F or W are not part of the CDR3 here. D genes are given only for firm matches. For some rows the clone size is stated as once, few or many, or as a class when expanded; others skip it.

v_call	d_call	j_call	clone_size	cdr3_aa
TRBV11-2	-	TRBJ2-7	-	ASSSTGYEQY
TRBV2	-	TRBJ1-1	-	ASTPPNNRPTEAF
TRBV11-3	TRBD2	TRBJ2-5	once	ASSLDKAGVSETQY
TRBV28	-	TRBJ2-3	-	ASSPQVYGSADTQY
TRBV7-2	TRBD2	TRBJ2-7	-	ASAPTGGPTNEQY
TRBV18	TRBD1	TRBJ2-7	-	ASSPLSTGTGAAEQY
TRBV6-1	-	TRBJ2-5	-	ASPNPVETQY
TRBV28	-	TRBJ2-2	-	ASSSAGTYAGELF
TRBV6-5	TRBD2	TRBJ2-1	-	ASKTGGRYNEQF
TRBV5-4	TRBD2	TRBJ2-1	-	ASSPQVLAGGDEQF
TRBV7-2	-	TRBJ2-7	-	ASSRGDRRIGEQY
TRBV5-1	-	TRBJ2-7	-	ASSPGGRVGDEQY
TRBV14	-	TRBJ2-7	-	ASSRGWLTSYEQY
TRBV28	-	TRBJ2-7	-	ASSESSYEQY
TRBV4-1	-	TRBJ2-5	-	ASSLPGGGLQETQY
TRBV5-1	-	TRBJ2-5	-	ASSLAAGALRETQY
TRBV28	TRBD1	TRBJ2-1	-	ASRLDRGVTFEQF
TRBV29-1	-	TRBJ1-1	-	SVDGAGPSTEAF
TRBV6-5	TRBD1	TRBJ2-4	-	ASSWTGLAKNIQY
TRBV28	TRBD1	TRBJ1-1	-	ASSPHRGRTEAF
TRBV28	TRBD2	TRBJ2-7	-	ASGLAGVSYEQY
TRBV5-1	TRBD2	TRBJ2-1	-	ASSFLAESYNEQF
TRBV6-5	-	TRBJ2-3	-	ASRNKPFSGFPQY
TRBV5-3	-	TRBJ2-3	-	ARSFWPAPSTDTQY
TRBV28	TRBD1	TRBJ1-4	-	ASSFTGGRGKLF
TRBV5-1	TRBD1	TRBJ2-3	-	ASSSQGAPDTQY
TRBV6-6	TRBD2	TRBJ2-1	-	ASSYSRASGGGEQF
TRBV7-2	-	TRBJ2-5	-	ASSVPLGPVETQY
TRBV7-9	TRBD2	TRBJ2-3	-	ASSLGLTSGILTDTQY
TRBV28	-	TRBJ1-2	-	ASSLLDGLAARYGYT
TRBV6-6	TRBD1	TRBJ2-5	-	ASSWGGTGGRETQY
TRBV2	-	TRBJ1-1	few	ASSSVTEAF
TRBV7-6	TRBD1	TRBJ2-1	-	ASSKGAFYNEQF
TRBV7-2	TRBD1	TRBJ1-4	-	ASSPRTGSLEKLF
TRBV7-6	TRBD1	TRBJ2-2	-	ASSLRDRGNSGELF
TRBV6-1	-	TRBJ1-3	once	ASIEGRGSGNTIY
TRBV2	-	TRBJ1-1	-	ATQGMNTEAF
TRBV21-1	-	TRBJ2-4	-	ASSRSPGGKNIQY
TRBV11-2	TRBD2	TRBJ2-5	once	ASSLTAGVRETQY
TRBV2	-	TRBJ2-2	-	ASTLHSGSGGLF
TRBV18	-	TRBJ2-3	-	ASFTNRADTQY
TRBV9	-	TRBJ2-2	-	ASSVGPSSNTGELF
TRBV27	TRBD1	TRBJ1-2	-	VSLGTGGRGYT
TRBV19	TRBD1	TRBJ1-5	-	ASSKPGQPNQPQH
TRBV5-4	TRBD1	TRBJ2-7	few	ASSNRDRVAYEQY
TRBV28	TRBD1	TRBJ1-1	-	ASRLTGGKTEAF
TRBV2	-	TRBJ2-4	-	ASSDGGIGKNIQY
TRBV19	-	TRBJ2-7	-	ASSTTQGRNEQY